The clone carrying this T cell receptor (beta chain) was observed a few times. Its target is unknown. The data originate from a study of T-cell memory formation after mild COVID-19. Study details: TCR clusters mostly belonged to single donors. Whole-study findings and limits: CD4/CD8 balance characterized clones contracting day 15 to 85, and CD4+ skew characterized later expanders. Memory cells collected pre-infection included some clones that later responded, suggesting cross-reactive memory joined.

Trimming removed 5 bases from V and 5 bases from J, with 11 bases in between. CDR1 KGHDR and CDR2 SFDVKD come from the germline V gene. The CDR3 has 13 amino acids. TCRdb re-called the 5' RACE reads with MiXCR, one entry per CDR3 protein. The data hold some 100,000 distinct CDR3 sequences, with around 10% observed a single time. This chain joins TRBV24-1 and TRBJ2-5; the D call may be TRBD1 or TRBD2 (5 bases each). Sequencing was done on a sample of PBMCs or a T cell subset sorted from them (not recorded which). The sequence was obtained from a man between 18 and 35 years old who had mild COVID-19 (a few samples of this study predate the infection). Cell type and time point are not known. The CDR3 nucleotides read TGTGCCACCAGTGCCGGGTGGGGGGAGACCCAGTACTTC. It specifies CATSAGWGETQYF.